This paragraph reports one T cell receptor (beta chain). Original processing notes: Amplifying reference gene primers gave estimates of nucleated cell counts. Measured with immunoSEQ multiplex PCR; TCRdb has only the in-frame clones, and not every one. That table gives V, J and clone size, and the DNA gave D and trimming. The table shows 95,000 to 150,000 clones, with roughly 80% occurring only once. This entry belongs to a study of blood T cell repertoires in COVID-19. Overall study: Nucleic acid was either cDNA or gDNA, and it came from T cells, B-cell-depleted T cells, or PBMCs.

This CDR3 region has 15 residues. V dropped 10 bases and J dropped 3 bases, with 20 bases sitting between them. Germline V lookup: CDR1 KGHSH, CDR2 LQKENI. Sequenced sample: peripheral blood. The chain has TRBV18 and TRBJ2-3; a weak D match, TRBD2 (5 bases). This clonotype was sampled from a human donor in a cohort sampled during active COVID-19. The CDR3 region has the DNA TGTGCCACTAGAAAAGCGGTCTCGGGGACAGATACGCAGTATTTT. It specifies CATRKAVSGTDTQYF.